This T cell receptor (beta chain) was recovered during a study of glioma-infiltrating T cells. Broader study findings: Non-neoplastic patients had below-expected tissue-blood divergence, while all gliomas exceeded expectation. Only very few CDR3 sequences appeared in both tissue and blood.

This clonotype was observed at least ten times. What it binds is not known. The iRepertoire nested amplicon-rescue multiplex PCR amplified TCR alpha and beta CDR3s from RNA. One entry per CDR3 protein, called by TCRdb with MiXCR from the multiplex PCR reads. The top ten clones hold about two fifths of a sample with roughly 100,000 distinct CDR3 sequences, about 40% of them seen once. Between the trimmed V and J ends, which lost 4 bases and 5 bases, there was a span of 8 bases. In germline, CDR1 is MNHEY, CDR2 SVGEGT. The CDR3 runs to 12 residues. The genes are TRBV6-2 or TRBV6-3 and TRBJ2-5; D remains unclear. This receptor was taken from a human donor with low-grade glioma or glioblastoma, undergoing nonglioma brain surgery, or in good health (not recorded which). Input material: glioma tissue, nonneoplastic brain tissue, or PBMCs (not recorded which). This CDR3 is CASSSLGETQYF. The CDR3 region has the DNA TGTGCCAGCAGTTCCCTCGGGGAGACCCAGTACTTC.